These T cell receptor beta chains were read from a single sample in a study of Graves' ophthalmopathy and Graves' hyperthyroidism. TCRdb re-analysed the multiplex PCR reads in MiXCR, keeping a single row per CDR3 protein. Of over 500,000 distinct CDR3 sequences listed, about a fifth were seen once; the top ten hold approximately 7%. The material sequenced was peripheral blood. All receptors come from a woman between 18 and 29 years old with stable Graves' hyperthyroidism. Some clones in this sample may be carry-over from other donors' samples. CDR3s include the opening cysteine and the closing phenylalanine or tryptophan. The D gene is left open where the match is weak. Clone size is shown for a subset of rows, as once, few, many or a class of expanded clone.

size,J,D,V,DNA,CDR3
few,TRBJ2-2,TRBD1,TRBV13,TGTGCCAGCAGCTTATCGGACAGGGTCTTCACCGGGGAGCTGTTTTTT,CASSLSDRVFTGELFF
many,TRBJ2-5,-,TRBV6-2/TRBV6-3,TGTGCCAGTAGTTACTCGCTCCAGGGACGAGAGACCCAGTACTTC,CASSYSLQGRETQYF
many,TRBJ2-7,-,TRBV5-1,TGCGCCAGCAGCTGGACGTCCAGGGAGCAGTACTTC,CASSWTSREQYF
few,TRBJ1-5,-,TRBV6-2/TRBV6-3,TGTGCCAGCAACCCGGACGGGTACAATCAGCCCCAGCATTTT,CASNPDGYNQPQHF
-,TRBJ2-5,-,TRBV10-2,TGCGCCAGCATCGGGGAAGAGACCCAGTACTTC,CASIGEETQYF
many,TRBJ2-5,TRBD1,TRBV12-5,TGTGCTAGTGGTTCCGGACAGGGTGGTGAGACCCAGTACTTC,CASGSGQGGETQYF
many,TRBJ1-1,-,TRBV12-3/TRBV12-4,TGTGCCAGCAGCCGCACCTACACTGAAGCTTTCTTT,CASSRTYTEAFF
once,TRBJ2-5,TRBD2,TRBV12-3/TRBV12-4,TGTGCCAGCAGTTTCCTCACGGGACTACAAGAGACCCAGTACTTC,CASSFLTGLQETQYF
-,TRBJ1-5,-,TRBV30,TGTGCCTGGAGTCGGCAGGTGAATCAGCCCCAGCATTTT,CAWSRQVNQPQHF
many,TRBJ2-7,TRBD1,TRBV6-5,TGTGCCAGCAGTTCGACAGGGACCGAGCAGTACTTC,CASSSTGTEQYF
many,TRBJ1-2,-,TRBV6-1,TGTGCCAGCAGCGCAACAGGGCCTCGTGGCTACACCTTC,CASSATGPRGYTF
-,TRBJ2-2,-,TRBV7-3,TGTGCCAGCAGCACAGGGAATCGAGCCGGGGAGCTGTTTTTT,CASSTGNRAGELFF
-,TRBJ2-2,-,TRBV28,TGTGCCAGCACCAATCGTAGGGAAGCGAACACCGGGGAGCTGTTTTTT,CASTNRREANTGELFF
-,TRBJ2-5,TRBD2,TRBV5-1,TGCGCCAGCAGCCCCTCTAGCGGGAGGCCGGAGACCCAGTACTTC,CASSPSSGRPETQYF